This record concerns one T cell receptor beta chain sequence. How the authors handled the data: Counts of nucleated cells, estimated from reference gene primer amplification, were obtained. The data were produced by immunoSEQ multiplex PCR, yet TCRdb's version contains in-frame clones alone and is incomplete. The DNA was the basis for D and trimming; V, J and clone size are from that table. The table has some 54,000 clones, around 90% seen once; the top ten hold 2% to 2.5%. The CDR3 is made up of 14 amino acids. Germline CDR1 and CDR2: SGHRS and YFSETQ. The germline V and J ends were trimmed by 0 bases and 5 bases, with 12 bases remaining between them. The data derive from a study of blood T cell repertoires in COVID-19. Study details: The United States, Italy and Spain provided the acute and convalescent COVID-19 samples. T cells, B-cell-depleted T cells, or PBMCs provided the cDNA or gDNA that served as material.

V gene TRBV5-1 combines with J gene TRBJ2-7, with D possibly being TRBD2 (5 bases). The sequenced sample consisted of peripheral blood. The TCR originated in a man in his 60s with acute or convalescent COVID-19. CDR3 sequence reads: CASSLGGSGDEQYF. The CDR3 nucleotides read TGCGCCAGCAGCTTGGGAGGGAGTGGGGACGAGCAGTACTTC.